Below, 17 T cell receptor beta chains from the same sample are listed, as sequenced in a study of CD8+CD57+ T cells in acquired aplastic anemia. CDR3 and TCR beta VDJ profiling relied on genomic DNA as the template. TCRdb re-derived calls from the reads in MiXCR, one entry per CDR3 protein. Of under 200,000 distinct CDR3 sequences in the sample, less than 60% are singletons; the top ten hold about 1.8%. Previously, flow cytometry had revealed CD8+CD57+ cell expansion in the patients chosen for sequencing. The sample comprised sorted CD4+, CD8+, or CD8+CD57+ T cells (not recorded which) from PBMCs. These receptors came from a human donor with aplastic anemia.

Concerning this clonotype: A much larger clone sits a single nucleotide away, making a read error possible. The rearrangement links TRBV6-5 to TRBJ1-4; D is perhaps TRBD1 (6 bases). Germline CDR1 reads MNHEY; CDR2 reads SVGAGI. This CDR3 region has 15 residues. V gave up 2 bases and J gave up 8 bases, with 15 bases separating them. The chain's CDR3 is CASSYVQGSGEKLFF. For the CDR3, the DNA is TGTGCCAGCAGTTACGTGCAGGGGTCCGGGGAAAAACTGTTTTTT.

V usage is TRBV28 and J usage is TRBJ2-5, with TRBD2 matching over 16 bases. The germline gives CDR1 MDHEN, CDR2 SYDVKM. The length of the CDR3 is 16 residues. V trimming: 5 bases; J trimming: 7 bases; junction bases outside the gene matches: 7. In nucleotides, the CDR3 is TGTGCCAGCAGTCTGGGACTAGCGGGAGGGTCTGGGACCCAGTACTTC. Protein sequence: CASSLGLAGGSGTQYF.

In its sample, this clonotype was seen many times. V and J are TRBV11-2 and TRBJ2-3; perhaps TRBD2 as D (6 bases). Per the germline V gene, CDR1 is SGHAT and CDR2 is FQNNGV. Trimming left V 0 bases short and J 0 bases short, with 13 bases between. The CDR3 is 17 residues long. CDR3 bases: TGTGCCAGCAGCTTAGATAGCGGATCCCCTAGCACAGATACGCAGTATTTT. This encodes CASSLDSGSPSTDTQYF.

This clonotype came up many times. This rearrangement joins TRBV20-1 to TRBJ1-1; TRBD1 aligns across 8 bases. The V gene's germline CDR1 is DFQATT and CDR2 SNEGSKA (reference sequence). The CDR3 extends over 15 amino acids. After removal of 1 base from V and 4 bases from J, the junction contained 8 bases not matched to a gene. The CDR3 sequence: CSARAQGQVITEAFF. DNA for the CDR3: TGCAGTGCTAGAGCCCAGGGACAGGTCATCACTGAAGCTTTCTTT.

A single count supports this clonotype. V and J are TRBV5-5 and TRBJ1-3, with TRBD1 as a possible D gene (5 bases). The CDR3 covers 16 residues. Trimming shortened V by 0 bases and J by 0 bases, and 10 bases separated the two germline ends. Germline V CDR1 and CDR2: SGHKS, YYEKEE (reference sequence). CDR3 residues: CASSLDRMSSGNTIYF. In nucleotides, the CDR3 is TGTGCCAGCAGCTTGGACAGGATGAGCTCTGGAAACACCATATATTTT.

Worth noting for this clonotype: This may come from a read error, since a much larger clone is one base off. V gene TRBV10-3 combines with J gene TRBJ2-5; D unresolved. TRBJ2-1 explains the end of the DNA better; the J call may be wrong. CDR3 length equals 16 residues. Germline CDR1 reads ENHRY; CDR2 reads SYGVKD. CDR3 coding DNA: TGTGCCAGCAGTTTGCCCCGGGCCCCTAACAAGGAGACCCAGTTCTTC. Its protein product is CASSLPRAPNKETQFF.

The V and J genes are TRBV2 and TRBJ2-1; 11 nucleotides align to TRBD2. The V gene's germline CDR1 is SNHLY and CDR2 FYNNEI. The length of the CDR3 is 13 residues. V trimming: 9 bases; J trimming: 6 bases; junction bases outside the gene matches: 4. In DNA form, the CDR3 reads TGTGCCAGGGGACTAGCGGATATCAATGAGCAGTTCTTC. It specifies CARGLADINEQFF. The full variable domain, with the rest looked up from reference TRBV2 and TRBJ2-1, is EPEVTQTPSHQVTQMGQEVILRCVPISNHLYFYWYRQILGQKVEFLVSFYNNEISEKSEIFDDQFSVERPDGSNFTLKIRSTKLEDSAMYFCARGLADINEQFFGPGTRLTVL.

This clonotype was seen once. The chain couples TRBV10-3 to TRBJ2-7, with D possibly being TRBD2 (6 bases). The CDR3 extends over 14 amino acids. Germline V lookup: CDR1 ENHRY, CDR2 SYGVKD. Trimming shortened V by 7 bases and J by 5 bases, and 18 bases separated the two germline ends. The CDR3 sequence is CAITGGGNLNEQYF. The CDR3 DNA follows: TGTGCCATCACAGGAGGAGGGAATCTGAACGAGCAGTACTTC.

In this sample, this clonotype turned up a few times. CDR3 in amino acids: CASSLRRLVSEQYF. The CDR3 DNA is TGTGCCAGCAGTTTAAGGAGACTTGTCAGCGAGCAGTACTTC. V gene TRBV27 combines with J gene TRBJ2-7; D call uncertain. V lost 2 bases to trimming and J lost 6 bases, with 14 bases between them. This CDR3 comprises 14 residues. The germline CDR1 and CDR2 sequences are MNHEY and SMNVEV (reference sequence).

This clonotype was observed many times. The rearrangement uses TRBV5-1 and TRBJ2-1; the D gene could be TRBD1 or TRBD2 (5 bases each). Deletions cut 8 bases from V and 8 bases from J, with 20 bases between. Germline lookup yields CDR1 SGHRS and CDR2 YFSETQ. The CDR3 length is 14 residues. CDR3 sequence reads: CASRDGTSLDEQFF. CDR3 nucleotides: TGCGCCAGTCGTGACGGGACCTCCTTGGATGAGCAGTTCTTC.

This clonotype was recorded at least ten times. The chain links TRBV24-1 to TRBJ2-5; 8 nucleotides match TRBD2. V lost 9 bases and J lost 0; bases outside the gene matches: 5. Germline CDR1 reads KGHDR; CDR2 reads SFDVKD. The CDR3 runs to 14 residues. CDR3 sequence reads: CATSAGVYQETQYF. The CDR3, as DNA: TGTGCCACCTCAGCGGGAGTGTACCAAGAGACCCAGTACTTC.

The V and J genes are TRBV19 and TRBJ2-7; 7 bases match TRBD2. Per germline, CDR1 LNHDA and CDR2 SQIVND (reference sequence). Germline trimming cut 5 bases from V and 0 bases from J; bases unmatched to any gene: 4. The CDR3 extends over 14 amino acids. CDR3 nucleotides: TGTGCCAGTAGTTCCAGCGGGGTCTCCTACGAGCAGTACTTC. Translating gives CASSSSGVSYEQYF.

The CDR3 DNA reads as TGTGCCTGGAAAAAGTCAGAGGAGACCCAGTACTTC. Translated, it gives CAWKKSEETQYF. This chain uses TRBV30 with TRBJ2-5; D unresolved. This CDR3 has 12 amino acids. Trimming left V 4 bases short and J 5 bases short, with 11 bases between. Germline V gene sequence: CDR1 GTSNPN, CDR2 SVGIG (reference sequence).

This clonotype was picked up many times. The CDR3 sequence is CSASKLFVLYEQYF. The CDR3 nucleotides read TGCAGTGCTAGCAAGCTGTTTGTCCTCTACGAGCAGTACTTC. The rearrangement joins TRBV20-1 to TRBJ2-7; D is ambiguous. Germline V gene lookup returns CDR1 DFQATT and CDR2 SNEGSKA (reference sequence). The CDR3 is 14 residues long. Deletions cut 3 bases from V and 3 bases from J, with 15 bases between.

This chain connects TRBV12-5 to TRBJ1-5; no clear D gene. The V gene's germline CDR1 is LGHNT and CDR2 FRNRAP. The CDR3 is made up of 14 amino acids. The ends were cut back, 3 bases at V and 5 bases at J, with 11 bases in the middle. The CDR3 DNA sequence: TGTGCTAGTGGTTTAGGGCAGATTCATCAGCCCCAGCATTTT. The encoded protein is CASGLGQIHQPQHF.

Regarding this clonotype: The junction shows a germline mismatch at one end, possibly a read error. The chain links TRBV9 to TRBJ1-2, with D possibly being TRBD1 (5 bases). The CDR3 length is 15 residues. Germline lookup yields CDR1 SGDLS and CDR2 YYNGEE. As DNA, the CDR3 is TGTGCCAGCAGCGCAGCTCCAGGGAGTAACTATGGCTGCACCTTC. Translation: CASSAAPGSNYGCTF.

The chain links TRBV19 to TRBJ1-1; 8 bases map to TRBD1. Germline-derived CDR1 and CDR2 are LNHDA and SQIVND (reference sequence). The CDR3 loop spans 13 amino acids. With 4 bases clipped from V and 9 bases from J, the junction kept 7 bases outside the gene matches. The CDR3 sequence: CASSNTGGRKAFF. DNA of the CDR3: TGTGCCAGTAGTAATACAGGGGGACGTAAAGCTTTCTTT.